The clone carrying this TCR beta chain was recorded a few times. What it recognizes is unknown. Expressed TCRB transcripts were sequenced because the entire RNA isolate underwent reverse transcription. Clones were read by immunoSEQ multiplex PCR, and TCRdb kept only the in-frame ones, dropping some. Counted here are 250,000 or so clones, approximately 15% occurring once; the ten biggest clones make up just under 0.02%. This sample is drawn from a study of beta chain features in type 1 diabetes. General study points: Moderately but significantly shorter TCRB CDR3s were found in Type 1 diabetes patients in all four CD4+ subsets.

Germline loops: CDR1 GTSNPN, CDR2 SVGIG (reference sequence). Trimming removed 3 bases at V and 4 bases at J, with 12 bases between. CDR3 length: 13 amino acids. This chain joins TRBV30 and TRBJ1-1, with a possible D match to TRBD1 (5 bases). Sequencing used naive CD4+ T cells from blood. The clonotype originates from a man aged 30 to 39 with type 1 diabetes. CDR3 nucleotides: TGTGCCTGGAGGTCGGGGGACGGCACTGAAGCTTTCTTT. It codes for CAWRSGDGTEAFF. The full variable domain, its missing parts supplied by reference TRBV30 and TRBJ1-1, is SQTIHQWPATLVQPVGSPLSLECTVEGTSNPNLYWYRQAAGRGLQLLFYSVGIGQISSEVPQNLSASRPQDRQFILSSKKLLLSDSGFYLCAWRSGDGTEAFFGQGTRLTVV.